This TCR beta chain originates from a study of cytomegalovirus exposure and HLA in healthy donors. At the level of the study: Samples from HLA-typed donors yielded about 85 million unique TCRs in an early data release. Points from the study as a whole: For most TCR beta V segments, an earlier analysis put the productive rate at about 90% or about 30% of the time. Reportedly, diagnosis of cytomegalovirus status by the classifier showed high specificity and sensitivity. Serostatus for CMV was the only available immune exposure information.

PCR used 60 Vbeta primers and 13 Jbeta primers. The data were produced by immunoSEQ multiplex PCR, yet TCRdb's version contains in-frame clones alone and is incomplete. The table lists about 98,000 clones, roughly 77% of them singletons. Details on this clone: The antigen is undetermined.

V lost 3 bases, J lost 0 bases, and 12 bases stayed unmatched. The CDR3 spans 17 residues. The V gene's germline CDR1 is GTSNPN and CDR2 SVGIG (reference sequence). The sequence derives from a man aged 40-55 years in good health and CMV-seronegative. The sequenced sample was PBMCs. The gene calls are TRBV30 and TRBJ1-1; 8 nucleotides match TRBD1. CDR3 region: CAWRQGALGHMNTEAFF. The CDR3 DNA is TGTGCCTGGAGGCAGGGGGCTCTCGGCCACATGAACACTGAAGCTTTCTTT.